The text below deals with one T cell receptor (beta chain). This CDR3 spans 13 amino acids. V lost 4 bases and J lost 0, with 5 bases in between. Per germline, CDR1 SGHNT and CDR2 YYREEE (reference sequence). This entry belongs to a study of blood T cell repertoires in COVID-19. The assay was immunoSEQ multiplex PCR, and TCRdb's table has in-frame clones only and misses some. Here the sample spans about 88,000 clones, over 75% being singletons. The receptor was derived from a woman older than 75 with acute or convalescent COVID-19. The V and J genes are TRBV5-4 and TRBJ1-5; no definite D call. Sequenced sample: peripheral blood. The CDR3 sequence: CASSLDSNQPQHF. For the CDR3, the DNA is TGTGCCAGCAGCCTAGATAGCAATCAGCCCCAGCATTTT.